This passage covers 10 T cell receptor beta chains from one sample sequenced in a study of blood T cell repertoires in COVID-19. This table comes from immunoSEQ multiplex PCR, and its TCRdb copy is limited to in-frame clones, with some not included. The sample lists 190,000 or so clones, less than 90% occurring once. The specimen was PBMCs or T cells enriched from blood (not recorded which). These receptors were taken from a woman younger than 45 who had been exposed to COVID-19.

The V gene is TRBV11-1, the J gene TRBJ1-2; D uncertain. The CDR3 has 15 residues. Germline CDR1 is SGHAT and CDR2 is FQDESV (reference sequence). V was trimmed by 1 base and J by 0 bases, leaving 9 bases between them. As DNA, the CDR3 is TGTGCCAGCAGCTTAGATTCCCATCCTAACTATGGCTACACCTTC. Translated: CASSLDSHPNYGYTF. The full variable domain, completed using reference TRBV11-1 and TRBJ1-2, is EAEVAQSPRYKITEKSQAVAFWCDPISGHATLYWYRQILGQGPELLVQFQDESVVDDSQLPKDRFSAERLKGVDSTLKIQPAELGDSAMYLCASSLDSHPNYGYTFGSGTRLTVV.

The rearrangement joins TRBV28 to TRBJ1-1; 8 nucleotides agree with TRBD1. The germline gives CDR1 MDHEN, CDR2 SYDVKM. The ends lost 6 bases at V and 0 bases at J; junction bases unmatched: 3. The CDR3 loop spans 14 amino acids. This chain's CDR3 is CASRTGGLNTEAFF. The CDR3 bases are TGTGCCAGCAGAACAGGGGGTCTGAACACTGAAGCTTTCTTT.

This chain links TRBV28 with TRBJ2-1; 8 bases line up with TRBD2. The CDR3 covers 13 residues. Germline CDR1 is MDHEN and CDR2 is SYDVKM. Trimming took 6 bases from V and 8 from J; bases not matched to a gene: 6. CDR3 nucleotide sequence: TGTGCCAGCAGCCACGGGGGGGCGCATGAGCAGTTCTTC. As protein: CASSHGGAHEQFF.

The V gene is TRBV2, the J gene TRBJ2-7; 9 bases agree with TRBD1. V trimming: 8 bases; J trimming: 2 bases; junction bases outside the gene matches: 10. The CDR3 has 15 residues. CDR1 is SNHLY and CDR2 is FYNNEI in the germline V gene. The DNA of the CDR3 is TGTGCCAGCTCCGTGGGGGGACAGGGCCCCTACGAGCAGTACTTC. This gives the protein CASSVGGQGPYEQYF.

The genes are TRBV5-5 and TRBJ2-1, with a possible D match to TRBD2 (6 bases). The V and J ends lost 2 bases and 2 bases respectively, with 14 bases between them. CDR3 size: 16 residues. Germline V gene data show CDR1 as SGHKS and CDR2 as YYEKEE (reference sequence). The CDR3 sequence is CASSLEGTRPYNEQFF. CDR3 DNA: TGTGCCAGCAGCTTAGAGGGGACTCGACCCTACAATGAGCAGTTCTTC. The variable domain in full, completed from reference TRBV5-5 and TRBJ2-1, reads DAGVTQSPTHLIKTRGQQVTLRCSPISGHKSVSWYQQVLGQGPQFIFQYYEKEERGRGNFPDRFSARQFPNYSSELNVNALLLGDSALYLCASSLEGTRPYNEQFFGPGTRLTVL.

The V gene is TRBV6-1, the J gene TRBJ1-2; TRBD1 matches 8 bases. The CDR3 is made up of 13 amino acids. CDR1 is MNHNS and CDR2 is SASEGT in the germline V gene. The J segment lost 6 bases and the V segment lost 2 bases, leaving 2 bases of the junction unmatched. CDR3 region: CASSENRGDGYTF. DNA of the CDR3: TGTGCCAGCAGTGAAAACAGGGGGGATGGCTACACCTTC.

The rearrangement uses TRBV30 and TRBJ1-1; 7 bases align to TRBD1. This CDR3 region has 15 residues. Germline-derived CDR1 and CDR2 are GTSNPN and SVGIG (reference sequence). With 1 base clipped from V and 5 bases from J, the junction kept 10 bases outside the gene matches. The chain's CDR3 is CAWSALGQPGTEAFF. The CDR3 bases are TGTGCCTGGAGTGCTTTGGGACAGCCGGGGACTGAAGCTTTCTTT.

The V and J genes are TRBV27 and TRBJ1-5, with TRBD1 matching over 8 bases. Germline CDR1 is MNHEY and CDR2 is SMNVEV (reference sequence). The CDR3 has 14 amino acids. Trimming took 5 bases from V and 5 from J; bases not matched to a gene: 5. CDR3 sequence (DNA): TGTGCCAGCAGTCAGGACAGGGCGTATCAGCCCCAGCATTTT. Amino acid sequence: CASSQDRAYQPQHF.

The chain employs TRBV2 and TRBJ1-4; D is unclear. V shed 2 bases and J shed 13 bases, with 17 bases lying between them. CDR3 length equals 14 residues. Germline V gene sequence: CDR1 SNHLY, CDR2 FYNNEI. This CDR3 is CASSEQHKTLSLFF. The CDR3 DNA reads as TGTGCCAGCAGTGAACAACATAAAACCCTGTCACTGTTTTTT.

The CDR3 nucleotides are TGTGCTAGTGGTTTGGGAACAGGGGGCCATGAAAAACTGTTTTTT. It translates to CASGLGTGGHEKLFF. This chain connects TRBV12-5 to TRBJ1-4, with 9 bases fitting TRBD1. Germline trimming cut 1 base from V and 6 bases from J; bases unmatched to any gene: 3. The CDR3 runs 15 residues. Germline CDR1 is LGHNT and CDR2 is FRNRAP.